The text below deals with one T cell receptor beta chain. This sample stems from a study of shared clonotypes between healthy human individuals. The germline V and J ends were trimmed by 1 base and 4 bases, with 14 bases remaining between them. The germline CDR1 and CDR2 sequences are MGHRA and YSYEKL. The CDR3 is made up of 15 amino acids. The naive CD8 population came from CD45RO-negative cells selected for CCR7, without terminally differentiated effector memory CD45RA+ cells. TCRdb's table, derived via immunoSEQ multiplex PCR, lists solely in-frame clones and lacks some. The data hold approximately 2,000,000 clones, with 80% to 95% observed a single time.

The chain combines TRBV4-1 with TRBJ2-7; TRBD1 is a possible D gene (6 bases). The sample comprised naive CD8+ T cells from PBMCs. The sequence was collected from a man aged 18-30 years in good health. Some clones in this sample may be carry-over from other donors' samples. CDR3 nucleotide sequence: TGCGCCAGCAGCCAAGCAGAAACAGGGATTTACGAGCAGTACTTC. Translating gives CASSQAETGIYEQYF.